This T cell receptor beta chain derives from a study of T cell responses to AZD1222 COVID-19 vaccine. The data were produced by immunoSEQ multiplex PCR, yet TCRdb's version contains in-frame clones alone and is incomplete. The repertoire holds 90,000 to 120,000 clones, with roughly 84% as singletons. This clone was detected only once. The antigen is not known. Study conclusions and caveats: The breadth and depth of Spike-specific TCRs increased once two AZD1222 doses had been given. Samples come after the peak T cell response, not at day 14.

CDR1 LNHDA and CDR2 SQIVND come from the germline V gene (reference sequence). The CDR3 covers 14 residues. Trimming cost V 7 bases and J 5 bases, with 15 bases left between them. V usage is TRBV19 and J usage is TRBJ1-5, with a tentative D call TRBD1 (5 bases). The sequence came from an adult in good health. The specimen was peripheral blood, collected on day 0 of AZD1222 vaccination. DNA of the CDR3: TGTGCCAGTACGGCAGGGCCCACTCATCAGCCCCAGCATTTT. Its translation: CASTAGPTHQPQHF.